This TCR beta chain originates from a study of a mutant IDH1 vaccine in newly diagnosed glioma. For the study at large: Patients got their first vaccination 4-6 weeks after radiotherapy alone, or with temozolomide cycles. The earlier regimen, radiotherapy, temozolomide, or both, was most often both. Overall study results and limits: Whatever changes occurred in top peripheral T cell clonotypes seemed unrelated to pseudoprogression.

In regard to this clone: Its target is not known.

The CDR3 runs 16 residues. After removal of 1 base from V and 0 bases from J, the junction contained 4 bases not matched to a gene. The germline gives CDR1 SGHVS, CDR2 FQNEAQ. The protocol was immunoSEQ multiplex PCR, while the TCRdb copy is restricted to in-frame clones and leaves out a portion. The sample includes tens of thousands of clones, 75% to 90% of them seen just once. Time point of the sample: week 5, during vaccination. It was 300 ug of mutant IDH1 20-mer peptide that made up each vaccine dose, given with topical imiquimod. This chain uses TRBV7-8 with TRBJ2-3, with 7 bases identical to TRBD1. Sequences were derived from PBMCs, sampled from a glioma patient whose treatment included an IDH1 peptide vaccine. The TCR originated in a man aged 40-55 years with glioma. The CDR3, as DNA: TGTGCCAGCAGCTTAGTGGCAGGGGGTAGCACAGATACGCAGTATTTT. This codes for CASSLVAGGSTDTQYF.